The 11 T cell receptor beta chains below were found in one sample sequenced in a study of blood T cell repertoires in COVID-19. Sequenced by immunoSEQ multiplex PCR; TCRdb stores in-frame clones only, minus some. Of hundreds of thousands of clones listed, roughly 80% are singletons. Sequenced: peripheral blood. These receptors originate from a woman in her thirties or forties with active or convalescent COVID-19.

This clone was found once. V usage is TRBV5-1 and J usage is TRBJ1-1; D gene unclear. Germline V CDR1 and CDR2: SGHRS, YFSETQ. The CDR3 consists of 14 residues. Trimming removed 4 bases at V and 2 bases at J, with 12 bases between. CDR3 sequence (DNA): TGCGCCAGCAGCGCCACGTCGGTAAACACTGAAGCTTTCTTT. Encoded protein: CASSATSVNTEAFF.

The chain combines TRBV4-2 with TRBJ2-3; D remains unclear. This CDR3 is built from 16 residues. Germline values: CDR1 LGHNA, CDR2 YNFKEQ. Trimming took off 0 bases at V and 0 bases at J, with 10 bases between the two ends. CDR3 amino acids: CASSQESWASTDTQYF. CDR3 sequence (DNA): TGTGCCAGCAGCCAAGAGTCCTGGGCTAGCACAGATACGCAGTATTTT.

The CDR3 is CASSQEAGGAGTEAFF. The DNA of the CDR3 is TGTGCCAGCAGCCAAGAGGCAGGGGGCGCAGGAACTGAAGCTTTCTTT. V usage is TRBV4-2 and J usage is TRBJ1-1, with 8 bases lining up with TRBD1. With V trimmed by 0 bases and J by 5 bases, 8 bases remained unmatched. Germline CDR1 LGHNA, CDR2 YNFKEQ. The CDR3 sequence is 16 residues long.

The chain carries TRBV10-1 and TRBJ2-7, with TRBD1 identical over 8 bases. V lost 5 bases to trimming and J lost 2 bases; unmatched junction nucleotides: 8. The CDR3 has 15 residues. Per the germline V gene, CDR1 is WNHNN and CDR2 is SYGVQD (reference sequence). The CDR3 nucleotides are TGCGCCAGCAGTCGGACAGGGCTGTTTCCCTACGAGCAGTACTTC. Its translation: CASSRTGLFPYEQYF.

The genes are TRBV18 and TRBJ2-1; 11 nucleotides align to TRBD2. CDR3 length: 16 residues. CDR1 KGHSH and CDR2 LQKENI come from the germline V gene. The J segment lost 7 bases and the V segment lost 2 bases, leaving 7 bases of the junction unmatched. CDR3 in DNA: TGTGCCAGCTCACCAACTAGCGGGAGCCTCATGAATGAGCAGTTCTTC. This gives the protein CASSPTSGSLMNEQFF.

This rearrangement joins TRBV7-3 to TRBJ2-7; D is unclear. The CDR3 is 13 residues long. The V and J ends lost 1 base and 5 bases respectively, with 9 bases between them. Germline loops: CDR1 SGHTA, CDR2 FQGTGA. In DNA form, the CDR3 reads TGTGCCAGCAGCTTAATTCTGGGCGACGAGCAGTACTTC. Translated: CASSLILGDEQYF.

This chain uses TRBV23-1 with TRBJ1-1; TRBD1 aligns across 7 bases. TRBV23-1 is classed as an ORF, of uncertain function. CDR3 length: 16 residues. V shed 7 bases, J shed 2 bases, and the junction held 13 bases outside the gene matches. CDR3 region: CASNQGEGTDNTEAFF. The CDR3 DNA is TGCGCCAGCAACCAGGGCGAGGGGACAGATAACACTGAAGCTTTCTTT.

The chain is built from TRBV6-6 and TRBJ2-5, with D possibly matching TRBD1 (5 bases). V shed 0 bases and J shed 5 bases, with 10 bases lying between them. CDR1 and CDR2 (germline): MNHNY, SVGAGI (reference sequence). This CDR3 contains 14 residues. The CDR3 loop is CASSYSSGQETQYF. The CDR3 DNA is TGTGCCAGCAGTTACTCGTCAGGGCAGGAGACCCAGTACTTC.

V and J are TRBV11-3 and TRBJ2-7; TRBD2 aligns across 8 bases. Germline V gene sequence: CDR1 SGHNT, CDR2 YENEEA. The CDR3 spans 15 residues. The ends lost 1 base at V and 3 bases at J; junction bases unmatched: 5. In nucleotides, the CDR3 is TGTGCCAGCAGCTTAGGAGCGGGGGAGCGCTACGAGCAGTACTTC. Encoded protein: CASSLGAGERYEQYF.

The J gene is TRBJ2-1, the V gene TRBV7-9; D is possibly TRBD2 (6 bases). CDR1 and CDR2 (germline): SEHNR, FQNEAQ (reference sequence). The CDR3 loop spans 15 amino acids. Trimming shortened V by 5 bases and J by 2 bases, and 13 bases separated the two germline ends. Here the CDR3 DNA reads TGTGCCAGCAGCGCCTCGGGGGACGCCTACAATGAGCAGTTCTTC. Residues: CASSASGDAYNEQFF.

CDR3 sequence reads: CASSQGQTVSPLHF. The CDR3 DNA reads TGTGCCAGCAGCCAAGGGCAGACAGTTTCACCCCTCCACTTT. This chain uses TRBV14 with TRBJ1-6, with D possibly matching TRBD1 (5 bases). The length of the CDR3 is 14 residues. Germline V gene sequence: CDR1 SGHDN, CDR2 FVKESK. The germline V and J ends were trimmed by 1 base and 9 bases, with 10 bases remaining between them.